This T cell receptor beta chain was retrieved from a study of blood T cell repertoires in COVID-19. Overall study context: Samples taken during acute and convalescent COVID-19 were collected in the United States, Italy and Spain.

Original processing notes: Estimates of nucleated cell counts were drawn from the amplification of reference gene primers. Using immunoSEQ multiplex PCR, the repertoire was profiled, and TCRdb retains in-frame clones only, with some absent. The V and J calls and clone size are taken from that table; D and trimming were inferred from the DNA. The sample has approximately 90,000 clones; around 87% are singletons. This CDR3 region has 15 residues. CDR1 is MNHEY, CDR2 SMNVEV, per germline (reference sequence). V lost 5 bases, J lost 2 bases, and 14 bases lay in between. This TCR was sampled from a human donor in a cohort sampled during active COVID-19. V gene TRBV27 combines with J gene TRBJ2-3; a weak D match, TRBD2 (7 bases). Sequences were obtained from peripheral blood. This CDR3 reads CASSPRGADTDTQYF. CDR3 DNA sequence: TGTGCCAGCAGTCCTCGGGGGGCGGACACAGATACGCAGTATTTT.